These 16 T cell receptor beta chains originate from one sample sequenced in a study of technical replicates of blood from a few donors. Generated by immunoSEQ multiplex PCR, the TCRdb table keeps only in-frame clones and is missing some. The sample carries about 59,000 clones, approximately 83% recorded once. The sequenced material came from PBMCs. Receptors originate from a human donor in good health. Some clones in this sample may be carry-over from other donors' samples.

V usage is TRBV19 and J usage is TRBJ2-1; 7 nucleotides align to TRBD1. Germline values: CDR1 LNHDA, CDR2 SQIVND (reference sequence). The CDR3 length is 15 residues. J was trimmed by 2 bases and V by 3 bases; bases with no gene match: 4. The CDR3 DNA is TGTGCCAGTAGTATGGCAGGGGGAGCCTACAATGAGCAGTTCTTC. Protein sequence: CASSMAGGAYNEQFF.

The chain carries TRBV6-5 and TRBJ1-1, with D uncertain. This CDR3 region has 13 residues. V shed 2 bases and J shed 3 bases, with 7 bases lying between them. Germline CDR1 reads MNHEY; CDR2 reads SVGAGI. The DNA for the CDR3 is TGTGCCAGCAGTTACATGAGGGACACTGAAGCTTTCTTT. Its translation is CASSYMRDTEAFF.

V is TRBV5-4 and J is TRBJ2-1; TRBD2 aligns across 7 bases. CDR1 and CDR2 from the germline V gene are SGHNT and YYREEE (reference sequence). The CDR3 spans 16 residues. The ends lost 6 bases at V and 7 bases at J; junction bases unmatched: 16. CDR3 sequence (DNA): TGTGCCAGCACCCGTGGGCTAGCGGTGAGGGAGAATGAGCAGTTCTTC. Encoded protein: CASTRGLAVRENEQFF. Variable domain in full (rest from reference TRBV5-4 and TRBJ2-1): ETGVTQSPTHLIKTRGQQVTLRCSSQSGHNTVSWYQQALGQGPQFIFQYYREEENGRGNFPPRFSGLQFPNYSSELNVNALELDDSALYLCASTRGLAVRENEQFFGPGTRLTVL.

The chain combines TRBV7-9 with TRBJ1-1, with D possibly being TRBD1 (5 bases). Trimming cost V 3 bases and J 2 bases, with 10 bases left between them. Germline values: CDR1 SEHNR, CDR2 FQNEAQ (reference sequence). There are 14 residues in the CDR3. The CDR3 reads CASSFQGYNTEAFF. The CDR3 DNA reads as TGTGCCAGCAGCTTTCAGGGTTATAACACTGAAGCTTTCTTT.

V usage is TRBV15 and J usage is TRBJ1-1; D unresolved. CDR1 and CDR2 from the germline V gene are LNHNV and YYDKDF (reference sequence). CDR3 length equals 19 residues. V was pared by 3 bases and J by 1 base, with 24 bases between. CDR3 DNA: TGTGCCACCAGCAGTTTTGTTCCGGTCTCTCATGCCGGGAACACTGAAGCTTTCTTT. Residues: CATSSFVPVSHAGNTEAFF.

This sequence joins TRBV18 and TRBJ1-6; 11 nucleotides agree with TRBD1. Trimming took 1 base from V and 7 from J; bases not matched to a gene: 3. Germline loops: CDR1 KGHSH, CDR2 LQKENI. This CDR3 comprises 16 residues. The CDR3 region is CASSPRRTGGNSPLHF. The CDR3, as DNA: TGTGCCAGCTCACCACGAAGGACAGGGGGCAATTCACCCCTCCACTTT. Based on the CDR3 plus reference TRBV18 and TRBJ1-6, the full variable domain is NAGVMQNPRHLVRRRGQEARLRCSPMKGHSHVYWYRQLPEEGLKFMVYLQKENIIDESGMPKERFSAEFPKEGPSILRIQQVVRGDSAAYFCASSPRRTGGNSPLHFGNGTRLTVT.

This chain joins TRBV5-6 and TRBJ2-1, with TRBD2 matching 11 bases. V shed 4 bases and J 8 bases; nucleotides not matched to a gene: 14. Germline V lookup: CDR1 SGHDT, CDR2 YYEEEE. This CDR3 is 17 amino acids long. The CDR3 loop is CASSRILAGGLQDEQFF. CDR3 nucleotides: TGTGCCAGCAGCCGGATCCTAGCGGGGGGTCTCCAAGATGAGCAGTTCTTC.

The chain uses TRBV11-3 and TRBJ2-1, with 7 bases matching TRBD1. The CDR3 totals 15 residues. The V gene's germline CDR1 is SGHNT and CDR2 YENEEA. Germline trimming cut 1 base from V and 4 bases from J; bases unmatched to any gene: 4. CDR3 DNA: TGTGCCAGCAGCTTAGGGGGACAGTCTTACAATGAGCAGTTCTTC. It translates to CASSLGGQSYNEQFF.

This chain links TRBV5-4 with TRBJ2-2; D perhaps matches TRBD1 (6 bases). Germline values: CDR1 SGHNT, CDR2 YYREEE (reference sequence). The CDR3 totals 16 residues. The V end was cut by 3 bases, the J end by 0 bases, with 12 bases between. CDR3 sequence: CASSSETGSNTGELFF. For the CDR3, the DNA is TGTGCCAGCAGCTCAGAGACAGGTTCGAACACCGGGGAGCTGTTTTTT. The whole variable domain, remainder taken from reference TRBV5-4 and TRBJ2-2, is ETGVTQSPTHLIKTRGQQVTLRCSSQSGHNTVSWYQQALGQGPQFIFQYYREEENGRGNFPPRFSGLQFPNYSSELNVNALELDDSALYLCASSSETGSNTGELFFGEGSRLTVL.

This rearrangement joins TRBV6-1 to TRBJ2-3; weak D call: TRBD1 (6 bases). The CDR3 spans 15 residues. V was shortened by 8 bases and J by 1 base, with 16 bases between the two germline ends. Germline loops: CDR1 MNHNS, CDR2 SASEGT. In nucleotides, the CDR3 is TGTGCCAGCCTCCCGGGGACACACGGCACAGATACGCAGTATTTT. Translation gives CASLPGTHGTDTQYF.

This clone appeared a single time. This chain links TRBV9 with TRBJ2-5; 11 positions agree with TRBD2. Losses at the gene ends were 0 bases for V and 5 bases for J; bases not matched to a gene: 3. Germline V gene lookup returns CDR1 SGDLS and CDR2 YYNGEE. The CDR3 sequence is 15 residues long. The CDR3 DNA sequence: TGTGCCAGCAGCGTAGCTCCTAGCGGGAGGGAGACCCAGTACTTC. Protein product: CASSVAPSGRETQYF.

This chain links TRBV7-6 with TRBJ2-7, with TRBD1 matching 11 bases. Per the germline V gene, CDR1 is SGHVS and CDR2 is FNYEAQ. Unmatched junction bases numbered 9, after V lost 5 bases and J lost 6 bases. This CDR3 is 15 amino acids long. CDR3 in DNA: TGTGCCAGCAGCGCCAGGGACAGGGGGGCTAGCGAGCAGTACTTC. It codes for CASSARDRGASEQYF.

The chain carries TRBV6-5 and TRBJ2-3; 7 bases fit TRBD2. J lost 6 bases, V lost 7 bases, and 10 bases had no gene match. The CDR3 consists of 14 residues. In germline, CDR1 is MNHEY, CDR2 SVGAGI. CDR3 in amino acids: CASTRGDALDTQYF. In DNA form, the CDR3 reads TGTGCCAGCACCCGGGGGGACGCTCTGGATACGCAGTATTTT.

The rearrangement uses TRBV19 and TRBJ2-7; 10 nucleotides align to TRBD1. V shed 6 bases and J 5 bases; nucleotides not matched to a gene: 4. CDR3 length: 13 residues. From germline, CDR1 is LNHDA and CDR2 SQIVND (reference sequence). The CDR3 nucleotides read TGTGCCAGTAGGCGACAGGGGGCCCACGAGCAGTACTTC. This codes for CASRRQGAHEQYF. The entire variable domain, with the rest obtained from reference TRBV19 and TRBJ2-7, is as follows: DGGITQSPKYLFRKEGQNVTLSCEQNLNHDAMYWYRQDPGQGLRLIYYSQIVNDFQKGDIAEGYSVSREKKESFPLTVTSAQKNPTAFYLCASRRQGAHEQYFGPGTRLTVT.

This clone came up once. The genes are TRBV6-1 and TRBJ2-7; 8 nucleotides agree with TRBD2. Trimming removed 8 bases from V and 3 bases from J; junction bases left unmatched: 9. Germline V gene data show CDR1 as MNHNS and CDR2 as SASEGT. The CDR3 runs 14 residues. The CDR3 reads CASSSAGAIYEQYF. The CDR3 bases are TGTGCCAGCTCCTCAGCGGGGGCTATCTACGAGCAGTACTTC.

The CDR3 is CASSGSGGATGELFF. CDR3 sequence (DNA): TGTGCTAGTTCTGGGAGCGGGGGGGCAACGGGGGAGCTGTTTTTT. V and J are TRBV12-5 and TRBJ2-2; TRBD2 aligns across 10 bases. The junction had 11 bases not matched to a gene; V was cut back by 8 bases and J by 8 bases. Looked up from germline, CDR1 is LGHNT and CDR2 is FRNRAP. The CDR3 contains 15 residues.